These 16 T cell receptor beta chains were sequenced from one sample in a study of human thymus T cells (TCRdb year 2020). Library method: the immunoSEQ multiplex PCR assay. TCRdb carries this immuneACCESS record with in-frame sequences only. Its versions omit some clonotypes, under half of them owing to an unresolved V gene in the studies checked, with the rest unexplained. Across this sample there are tens of thousands of clones, with around 95% seen only once. Around 0.03% of the sample comes from the top ten. Thymus tissue was collected as surgical resects that were removed during corrective cardiac surgery. Sequencing was performed on thymus tissue. The receptors shown here come from a girl in the first two years of life with a congenital heart defect but otherwise immunologically healthy.

This clone was seen once. The chain employs TRBV6-5 and TRBJ1-5; 7 bases are a match to TRBD1. Germline CDR1 and CDR2: MNHEY and SVGAGI. This CDR3 has 15 residues. The J segment lost 3 bases and the V segment lost 5 bases, leaving 7 bases of the junction unmatched. The CDR3 region has the DNA TGTGCCAGCAGTACGCAGGGGGAGCTCAATCAGCCCCAGCATTTT. It is translated as CASSTQGELNQPQHF.

V is TRBV30 and J is TRBJ1-4, with 7 nucleotides matching TRBD1. The CDR3 has 20 amino acids. Germline values: CDR1 GTSNPN, CDR2 SVGIG (reference sequence). J was trimmed by 4 bases and V by 0 bases; bases with no gene match: 20. CDR3 in amino acids: CAWSVRRTSKNRGDNEKLFF. For the CDR3, the DNA is TGTGCCTGGAGTGTACGGCGGACTTCAAAAAACAGGGGTGATAATGAAAAACTGTTTTTT.

This clone was picked up a small number of times. In DNA, the CDR3 is TGTGCCAGCCCCCTGGGGGCCCCAAACTATGGCTACACCTTC. It is translated as CASPLGAPNYGYTF. This chain links TRBV2 with TRBJ1-2; D might be TRBD1 (6 bases). The CDR3 length is 14 residues. The V end was cut by 8 bases, the J end by 2 bases, with 15 bases between. Looked up from germline, CDR1 is SNHLY and CDR2 is FYNNEI.

Remarks on this clone: The junction differs from germline at one of its ends, possibly a read error. The gene calls are TRBV11-2 and TRBJ2-3; 12 bases line up with TRBD1. This CDR3 spans 19 amino acids. The germline V gene encodes CDR1 SGHAT and CDR2 FQNNGV. This CDR3 is CASSLDRDRGRGGTDTQYF. The CDR3 region has the DNA TGTGCCAGCAGCCTAGACCGGGACAGGGGGCGCGGTGGCACAGATACGCAGTATTTT.

The rearrangement links TRBV4-3 to TRBJ2-6; no reliable D call. The CDR3 runs to 22 residues. Germline loops: CDR1 LGHNA, CDR2 YSLEER. Trimming shortened V by 4 bases and J by 0 bases, and 28 bases separated the two germline ends. The CDR3 sequence: CASSLRMVAPEKQSSGANVLTF. In DNA, the CDR3 is TGCGCCAGCAGCCTAAGGATGGTGGCGCCTGAAAAACAAAGCTCTGGGGCCAACGTCCTGACTTTC.

The chain joins TRBV23-1 to TRBJ1-3; D is unresolved. TRBV23-1 is flagged as an ORF with uncertain function. The CDR3 covers 16 residues. V was clipped by 5 bases and J by 0 bases, with 14 bases between them. The CDR3 reads CASSLKQPSSGNTIYF. The CDR3 DNA is TGCGCCAGCAGTTTAAAACAGCCAAGCTCTGGAAACACCATATATTTT.

The sample holds one count of this clone. The chain recombines TRBV27 with TRBJ2-3; D remains ambiguous. V was cut by 3 bases and J by 6 bases, with 16 bases left in between. From germline, CDR1 is MNHEY and CDR2 SMNVEV (reference sequence). The CDR3 consists of 15 residues. The CDR3 bases are TGTGCCAGCAGTTTGTCCCCTTCCGTGGCGGATACGCAGTATTTT. As protein: CASSLSPSVADTQYF.

The J gene is TRBJ2-7, the V gene TRBV2; tentative D call: TRBD2 (6 bases). V was shortened by 6 bases and J by 6 bases, with 18 bases between the two germline ends. There are 14 residues in the CDR3. Germline CDR1 is SNHLY and CDR2 is FYNNEI. The CDR3 DNA reads TGTGCCAGCAGAGTCAGGACTAAACTACGCGAGCAGTACTTC. Amino acid sequence: CASRVRTKLREQYF. Based on the CDR3 plus reference TRBV2 and TRBJ2-7, the full variable domain is EPEVTQTPSHQVTQMGQEVILRCVPISNHLYFYWYRQILGQKVEFLVSFYNNEISEKSEIFDDQFSVERPDGSNFTLKIRSTKLEDSAMYFCASRVRTKLREQYFGPGTRLTVT.

This rearrangement joins TRBV18 to TRBJ1-1, with D unclear. The CDR3 sequence is 15 residues long. V was trimmed by 6 bases and J by 1 base, leaving 15 bases between them. Germline V gene lookup returns CDR1 KGHSH and CDR2 LQKENI. The CDR3 region is CASSPQVRPNTEAFF. The CDR3 DNA reads as TGTGCCAGCTCTCCCCAAGTGCGACCGAACACTGAAGCTTTCTTT.

The V gene is TRBV7-2, the J gene TRBJ1-1, with unresolved D. The germline V and J ends were trimmed by 2 bases and 0 bases, with 16 bases remaining between them. Germline V lookup: CDR1 SGHTA, CDR2 FQGNSA. CDR3 length: 17 residues. The CDR3 DNA reads as TGTGCCAGCAGCTTAAGACCCCCTGCAGGAATGAACACTGAAGCTTTCTTT. Translating it yields CASSLRPPAGMNTEAFF.

This rearrangement joins TRBV28 to TRBJ1-5, with 10 bases identical to TRBD1. The CDR3 has 15 residues. Per the germline V gene, CDR1 is MDHEN and CDR2 is SYDVKM. Trimming took 2 bases from V and 5 from J; bases not matched to a gene: 3. CDR3 region: CASSLRQGAHQPQHF. The CDR3 DNA reads as TGTGCCAGCAGTTTACGACAGGGGGCGCATCAGCCCCAGCATTTT.

The chain joins TRBV5-1 to TRBJ2-1; 9 bases are a match to TRBD2. This CDR3 has 16 amino acids. Trimming at V came to 0 bases and at J to 5 bases, leaving 6 bases not matched to a gene. Germline CDR1 is SGHRS and CDR2 is YFSETQ. Here the CDR3 reads CASSLGISGRNNEQFF. CDR3 nucleotides: TGCGCCAGCAGCTTGGGGATTAGCGGGAGAAACAATGAGCAGTTCTTC. The full variable domain, with the rest looked up from reference TRBV5-1 and TRBJ2-1, is KAGVTQTPRYLIKTRGQQVTLSCSPISGHRSVSWYQQTPGQGLQFLFEYFSETQRNKGNFPGRFSGRQFSNSRSEMNVSTLELGDSALYLCASSLGISGRNNEQFFGPGTRLTVL.

This clone was counted once. The chain employs TRBV14 and TRBJ2-1; D is uncertain. The CDR3 extends over 15 amino acids. With 0 bases removed from V and 5 bases from J, the gap between germline ends came to 11 bases. Germline V gene sequence: CDR1 SGHDN, CDR2 FVKESK. The CDR3 protein is CASSQESSLHNEQFF. The CDR3 nucleotides read TGTGCCAGCAGCCAAGAGTCGTCCCTCCACAATGAGCAGTTCTTC.

This clone was seen once. This chain joins TRBV7-9 and TRBJ2-5; 9 nucleotides line up with TRBD2. Germline trimming cut 5 bases from V and 2 bases from J; bases unmatched to any gene: 6. The CDR3 is 15 residues long. Germline CDR1 reads SEHNR; CDR2 reads FQNEAQ (reference sequence). The CDR3 bases are TGTGCCAGCAGCCCCGCGGGGGGGTGGCAAGAGACCCAGTACTTC. This codes for CASSPAGGWQETQYF.

V gene TRBV6-5 combines with J gene TRBJ2-5; D call uncertain. Germline V lookup: CDR1 MNHEY, CDR2 SVGAGI. Trimming removed 0 bases at V and 5 bases at J, with 7 bases between. The CDR3 is made up of 13 amino acids. The chain's CDR3 is CASSYSLVETQYF. The CDR3 nucleotides are TGTGCCAGCAGTTACTCCCTAGTGGAGACCCAGTACTTC.

The genes are TRBV6-6 and TRBJ2-7; D is perhaps TRBD1 or TRBD2 (5 bases each). The CDR3 totals 16 residues. Per germline, CDR1 MNHNY and CDR2 SVGAGI (reference sequence). V lost 4 bases and J 3 bases, leaving 19 bases between the germline ends. In nucleotides, the CDR3 is TGTGCCAGCAGTTCACGAGGGGTGGGCATAGGCTACGAGCAGTACTTC. Translated, it gives CASSSRGVGIGYEQYF.